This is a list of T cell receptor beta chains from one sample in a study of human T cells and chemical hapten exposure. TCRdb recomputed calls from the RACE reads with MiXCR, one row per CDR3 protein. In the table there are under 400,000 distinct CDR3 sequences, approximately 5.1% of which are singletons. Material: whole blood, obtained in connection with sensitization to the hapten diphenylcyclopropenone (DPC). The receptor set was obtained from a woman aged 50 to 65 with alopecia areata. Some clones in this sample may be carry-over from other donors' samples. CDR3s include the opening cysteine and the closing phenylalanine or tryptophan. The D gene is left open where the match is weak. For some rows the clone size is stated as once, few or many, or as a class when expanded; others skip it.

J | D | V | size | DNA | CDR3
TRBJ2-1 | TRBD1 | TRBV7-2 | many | TGTGCCAGCAGCTTAGCAGGGGGCGGCAGCTACAATGAGCAGTTCTTC | CASSLAGGGSYNEQFF
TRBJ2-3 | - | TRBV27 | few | TGTGCCAGCAGCCAGGCCCGGGCGGGTTACACAGATACGCAGTATTTT | CASSQARAGYTDTQYF
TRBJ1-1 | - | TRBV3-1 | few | TGTGCCAGCAGCCCCTTTGTAAGCACTGAAGCTTTCTTT | CASSPFVSTEAFF
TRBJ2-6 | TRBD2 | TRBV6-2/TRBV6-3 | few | TGTGCCAGCAGTTCGACTAGCGGGGCATACTCTGGGGCCAACGTCCTGACTTTC | CASSSTSGAYSGANVLTF
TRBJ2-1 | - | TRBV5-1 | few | TGCGCCAGCCGGGACGAAGTAGTGAATGAGCAGTTCTTC | CASRDEVVNEQFF
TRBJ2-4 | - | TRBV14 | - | TGTGCCAGCAGCCAAGATCGAATAGGTTCGATGGACTTC | CASSQDRIGSMDF
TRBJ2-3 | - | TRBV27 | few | TGTGCCAGCAGTCCCCTCGGAGCCGCGCCAGATACGCAGTATTTT | CASSPLGAAPDTQYF
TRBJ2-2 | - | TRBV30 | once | TGTGCGGGGGCGAACACCGGGGAGCTGTTTTTT | CAGANTGELFF
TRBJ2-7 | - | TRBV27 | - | TGTGCCAGCAGGCCCGGCCCCTCCAACGAGCAGTACTTC | CASRPGPSNEQYF
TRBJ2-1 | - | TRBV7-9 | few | TGTGCCAGCAGCTTACCCCTGGGCAGCTACAATGAGCAGTTCTTC | CASSLPLGSYNEQFF
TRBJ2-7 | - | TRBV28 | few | TGTGCCGGCAGTTCGGGGTACCACGAGCAGTACTTC | CAGSSGYHEQYF
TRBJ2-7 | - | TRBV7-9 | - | TGTGCCAGCGGGACCGGCGAGCAGTACTTC | CASGTGEQYF
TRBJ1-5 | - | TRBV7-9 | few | TGTGCCAGCAGCTTAGACGGGTCTGGTCAGCCCCAGCATTTT | CASSLDGSGQPQHF
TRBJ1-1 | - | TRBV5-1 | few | TGCGCCAGCAGCTTGGCTCAGGGGTGGATAACTGAAGCTTTCTTT | CASSLAQGWITEAFF
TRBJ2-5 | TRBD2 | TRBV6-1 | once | TGTGCCGGTAGGACTAGCGGGAGTGGGGAGACCCAGAACTTC | CAGRTSGSGETQNF
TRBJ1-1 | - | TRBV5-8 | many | TGTGCCAGCAGCTTCGGCGGAACTTACACTGAAGCTTTCTTT | CASSFGGTYTEAFF
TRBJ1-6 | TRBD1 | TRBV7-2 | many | TGTGCCAGCAGCTTCCGGGACAGGGGGCTGGGCTCACCCCTCCACTTT | CASSFRDRGLGSPLHF
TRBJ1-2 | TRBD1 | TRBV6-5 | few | TGTGCCAGCAGCTATGGACAGGGCCGCGGCTACACCTTC | CASSYGQGRGYTF
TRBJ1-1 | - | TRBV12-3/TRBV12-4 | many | TGTGCCAGCAGCCCGGGGGGGCGAGGGACTGAAGCTTTCTTT | CASSPGGRGTEAFF
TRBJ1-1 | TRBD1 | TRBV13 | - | TGTGCCAGCAGCCAAGACGTTACTGACAGGGGTGAAGCTTTCTTT | CASSQDVTDRGEAFF
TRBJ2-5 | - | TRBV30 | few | TGTGCCTGGAATTCACTTAAGGGAGATACCCAGTACTTC | CAWNSLKGDTQYF
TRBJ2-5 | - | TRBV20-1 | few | TGCAGTGCTCAAAACCAAGAGACCCAGTACTTC | CSAQNQETQYF
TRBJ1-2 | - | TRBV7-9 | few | TGTGCCAGCAGCCACCCGGGACAACCCTATGGCTACACCTTC | CASSHPGQPYGYTF
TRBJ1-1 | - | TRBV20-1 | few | TGCAGTGCTAGAGTACACTCCCCTAAGGGAGCTTTCTTT | CSARVHSPKGAFF